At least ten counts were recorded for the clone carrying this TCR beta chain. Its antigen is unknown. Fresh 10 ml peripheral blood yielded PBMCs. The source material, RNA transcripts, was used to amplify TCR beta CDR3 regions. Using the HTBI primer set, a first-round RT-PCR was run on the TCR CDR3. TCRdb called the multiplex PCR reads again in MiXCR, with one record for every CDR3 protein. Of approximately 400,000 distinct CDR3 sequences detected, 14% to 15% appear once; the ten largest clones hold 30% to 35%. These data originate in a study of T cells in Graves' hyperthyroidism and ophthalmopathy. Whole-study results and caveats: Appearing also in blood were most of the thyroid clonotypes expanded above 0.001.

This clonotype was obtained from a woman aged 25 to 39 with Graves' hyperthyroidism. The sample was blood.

This chain's CDR3 is CASSFGTSGSNEQFF. CDR3 DNA sequence: TGTGCCAGCAGTTTTGGGACTAGCGGGAGCAATGAGCAGTTCTTC. The chain joins TRBV28 to TRBJ2-1, with TRBD2 matching 14 bases. Losses at the gene ends were 3 bases for V and 6 bases for J; bases not matched to a gene: 1. CDR3 length equals 15 residues. Germline values: CDR1 MDHEN, CDR2 SYDVKM. Full variable domain (outside the CDR3, taken from reference TRBV28 and TRBJ2-1): DVKVTQSSRYLVKRTGEKVFLECVQDMDHENMFWYRQDPGLGLRLIYFSYDVKMKEKGDIPEGYSVSREKKERFSLILESASTNQTSMYLCASSFGTSGSNEQFFGPGTRLTVL.